The 4 T cell receptor beta chains below come from one sample, sequenced in a study of shared T cell receptors in the human thymus. Repertoires were generated with immunoSEQ multiplex PCR, while TCRdb's copy carries only in-frame clones and drops some. The table lists 700,000 or so clones, 70% to 90% of them singletons, with around 0.0094% in the top ten. Separately, the same data were catalogued under a study of human thymus T cells.

Sequencing was carried out using thymocytes. The receptors were gathered from a girl under three years old with a congenital heart defect.

This chain connects TRBV10-3 to TRBJ1-1, with unresolved D. With 9 bases removed from V and 0 bases from J, the gap between germline ends came to 14 bases. The CDR3 is 14 amino acids. CDR1 ENHRY and CDR2 SYGVKD come from the germline V gene. The CDR3, as DNA: TGTGCCATTAAAGGTGCGGCTTTGAACACTGAAGCTTTCTTT. Translated: CAIKGAALNTEAFF.

This chain connects TRBV5-1 to TRBJ1-3; 9 bases map to TRBD1. CDR3 size: 14 residues. Germline CDR1 SGHRS, CDR2 YFSETQ. V was clipped by 4 bases and J by 8 bases; unmatched bases: 7. Here the CDR3 DNA reads TGCGCCAGCAGCCCGGACAGGGGTGGCGACACCATATATTTT. This gives the protein CASSPDRGGDTIYF.

V usage is TRBV27 and J usage is TRBJ1-2; D might be TRBD1 (6 bases). Germline V CDR1 and CDR2: MNHEY, SMNVEV (reference sequence). This CDR3 has 15 residues. Trimming stripped 4 bases from V and 7 bases from J, with 19 bases between. CDR3 nucleotides: TGTGCCAGCAGTTATGACAGGAACACCTCCCTTGGCTACACCTTC. This encodes CASSYDRNTSLGYTF.

The V and J genes are TRBV15 and TRBJ1-2; D not resolved. The germline V gene has CDR1 LNHNV and CDR2 YYDKDF (reference sequence). This CDR3 contains 14 residues. V shed 1 base and J shed 6 bases, with 12 bases lying between them. Here the CDR3 reads CATSRVPGGDGYTF. The CDR3 bases are TGTGCCACCAGCAGAGTACCCGGAGGCGATGGCTACACCTTC. Based on the CDR3 plus reference TRBV15 and TRBJ1-2, the full variable domain is DAMVIQNPRYQVTQFGKPVTLSCSQTLNHNVMYWYQQKSSQAPKLLFHYYDKDFNNEADTPDNFQSRRPNTSFCFLDIRSPGLGDTAMYLCATSRVPGGDGYTFGSGTRLTVV.